A selection of T cell receptor beta chains follows, all from one sample in a study of T cell responses to AZD1222 COVID-19 vaccine. Clones were read by immunoSEQ multiplex PCR, and TCRdb kept only the in-frame ones, dropping some. The data show over 110,000 clones, with about 92% seen just once and about 3% held by the top ten. The source material was peripheral blood, sampled on day 0 of AZD1222 vaccination. The receptors come from an adult in good health. CDR3s include the opening cysteine and the closing phenylalanine or tryptophan. Fields, in order: V gene, D gene, clone size, J gene, CDR3 DNA, CDR3 protein. D genes are given only for firm matches. Not every row has a clone size; where given, it reads once, few, many or a size class.

TRBV4-3	-	once	TRBJ1-2	TGCGCCAGCAGCCGCGGGGCTAACTATGGCTACACCTTC	CASSRGANYGYTF
TRBV7-3	TRBD2	-	TRBJ2-3	TGTGCCAGCAGCTTAGGGACTAGAGTTTCTACTAGCACAGATACGCAGTATTTT	CASSLGTRVSTSTDTQYF
TRBV18	TRBD1	-	TRBJ2-3	TGTGCCAGCTCAGAGGACAGGGGAAGCACAGATACGCAGTATTTT	CASSEDRGSTDTQYF
TRBV6-4	-	once	TRBJ2-3	TGTGCCAGCAGTGACGGGCGGGATAGGGGCACAGATACGCAGTATTTT	CASSDGRDRGTDTQYF
TRBV29-1	TRBD2	-	TRBJ2-2	TGCAGCGTCGGTAAAGGGACTAGCGGGAGGGCCGGCGGGGAGCTGTTTTTT	CSVGKGTSGRAGGELFF
TRBV7-8	TRBD2	-	TRBJ2-1	TGTGCCAGCAGCTTAGGGGGACTAGCGGGAGTGAATGAGCAGTTCTTC	CASSLGGLAGVNEQFF
TRBV18	-	-	TRBJ2-3	TGTGCCAGCTCTCTTGATGCTAGCACAGATACGCAGTATTTT	CASSLDASTDTQYF
TRBV10-3	-	-	TRBJ1-2	TGTGCCATCAGTGAAAGGGAACAGGCCGTAAACTATGGCTACACCTTC	CAISEREQAVNYGYTF
TRBV19	-	-	TRBJ1-2	TGTGCCAGTAGTATAGATCAAGTTGGGGATCGAGGCTACACCTTC	CASSIDQVGDRGYTF
TRBV6-1	TRBD1	-	TRBJ1-2	TGTGCCAGCAGTGAGACAGGGCCCTATGGCTACACCTTC	CASSETGPYGYTF
TRBV6-5	-	-	TRBJ1-1	TGTGCCAGCAGTTACTTCCCACGCCGGACGGGTGAAGCTTTCTTT	CASSYFPRRTGEAFF
TRBV6-5	-	-	TRBJ1-4	TGTGCCAGCAGTTACGGTGGCGGAACTAATGAAAAACTGTTTTTT	CASSYGGGTNEKLFF
TRBV4-2	TRBD1	few	TRBJ2-1	TGTGCCAGCAGCCAAGAACAGGACAGGGTTAATGAGCAGTTCTTC	CASSQEQDRVNEQFF
TRBV5-4	-	-	TRBJ2-3	TGTGCCAGCAGCTTGGCCCCCCGGGGACCCCAGTCAGATACGCAGTATTTT	CASSLAPRGPQSDTQYF
TRBV3-1/TRBV3-2	-	-	TRBJ1-3	TGTGCCAGCAGCCTCCGGAATATTGGAAACACCATATATTTT	CASSLRNIGNTIYF